The 8 T cell receptor beta chains given below trace back to one sample, sequenced in a study of shared clonotypes between healthy human individuals. Measured with immunoSEQ multiplex PCR; TCRdb has only the in-frame clones, and not every one. This table holds about 2.3 million clones, over 85% found once. Sequences were obtained from naive CD4+ T cells from PBMCs. Subset meaning: CD45RA+ positively selected. These receptors were collected from a man aged 18 to 30 in good health. Some clones in this sample may be carry-over from other donors' samples.

This clone has only a few counts. The chain combines TRBV30 with TRBJ1-1, with D tentatively TRBD1 (6 bases). V was cut by 1 base and J by 5 bases, with 11 bases left in between. The CDR3 totals 13 residues. Germline-derived CDR1 and CDR2 are GTSNPN and SVGIG (reference sequence). CDR3 sequence reads: CAWSEQGGTEAFF. The CDR3 nucleotides are TGTGCCTGGAGTGAACAGGGAGGGACTGAAGCTTTCTTT.

V is TRBV25-1 and J is TRBJ2-7; maybe TRBD1 (5 bases). The CDR3 is 15 amino acids. The V end was cut by 3 bases, the J end by 4 bases, with 16 bases between. Germline CDR1 reads MGHDK; CDR2 reads SYGVNS. This CDR3 reads CASSDWTRVGYEQYF. The CDR3 DNA reads TGTGCCAGCAGTGATTGGACCAGGGTGGGGTACGAGCAGTACTTC.

V gene TRBV4-2 combines with J gene TRBJ2-1; no clear D gene. V was shortened by 2 bases and J by 2 bases, with 10 bases between the two germline ends. This CDR3 has 15 residues. Germline CDR1 is LGHNA and CDR2 is YNFKEQ. The CDR3 DNA reads TGTGCCAGCAGCCAAAAGGACGGCGCCTACAATGAGCAGTTCTTC. As protein: CASSQKDGAYNEQFF.

The table lists this clone with a count of one. J is TRBJ2-7 and V is TRBV7-3, with a tentative D call TRBD2 (6 bases). Germline V gene sequence: CDR1 SGHTA, CDR2 FQGTGA. V was pared by 0 bases and J by 2 bases, with 23 bases between. The CDR3 runs to 19 residues. The CDR3 spells CASSLTVAAGSHLTYEQYF. DNA for the CDR3: TGTGCCAGCAGCTTAACTGTGGCAGCGGGCAGCCACCTGACCTACGAGCAGTACTTC.

As for this clone: The same CDR3 also results from other DNA sequences found in this sample. The rearrangement links TRBV5-1 to TRBJ2-7, with 12 bases aligning to TRBD2. The CDR3 consists of 15 residues. J lost 2 bases, V lost 3 bases, and 3 bases had no gene match. Germline V gene sequence: CDR1 SGHRS, CDR2 YFSETQ. CDR3 residues: CASSSGLAGPYEQYF. As DNA, the CDR3 is TGCGCCAGCAGCTCGGGACTAGCGGGTCCCTACGAGCAGTACTTC. Together with reference TRBV5-1 and TRBJ2-7, the CDR3 gives the full variable domain: KAGVTQTPRYLIKTRGQQVTLSCSPISGHRSVSWYQQTPGQGLQFLFEYFSETQRNKGNFPGRFSGRQFSNSRSEMNVSTLELGDSALYLCASSSGLAGPYEQYFGPGTRLTVT.

The chain carries TRBV12-5 and TRBJ1-5, with no clear D. Trimming took off 4 bases at V and 7 bases at J, with 11 bases between the two ends. CDR3 length: 13 residues. Germline-derived CDR1 and CDR2 are LGHNT and FRNRAP. The CDR3 protein is CASGWGAGQPQHF. The CDR3 bases are TGTGCTAGTGGTTGGGGTGCCGGCCAGCCCCAGCATTTT.

This clone was detected only once. V usage is TRBV11-3 and J usage is TRBJ2-7, with TRBD2 matching over 13 bases. Unmatched junction bases numbered 6, after V lost 4 bases and J lost 6 bases. This CDR3 region has 15 residues. Looked up from germline, CDR1 is SGHNT and CDR2 is YENEEA. CDR3 loop: CASSSTGTSGTEQYF. The CDR3 DNA reads as TGTGCCAGCAGCTCTACCGGGACTAGCGGGACCGAGCAGTACTTC. Looking up the rest from reference TRBV11-3 and TRBJ2-7 gives the full variable domain: EAGVVQSPRYKIIEKKQPVAFWCNPISGHNTLYWYLQNLGQGPELLIRYENEEAVDDSQLPKDRFSAERLKGVDSTLKIQPAELGDSAVYLCASSSTGTSGTEQYFGPGTRLTVT.

This chain uses TRBV28 with TRBJ2-1; TRBD2 agrees at 9 bases. CDR1 and CDR2 (germline): MDHEN, SYDVKM. Unmatched junction bases numbered 6, after V lost 1 base and J lost 5 bases. This CDR3 contains 16 residues. CDR3 in amino acids: CASSLFASGRHNEQFF. The CDR3, as DNA: TGTGCCAGCAGTTTATTTGCCAGCGGGAGGCACAATGAGCAGTTCTTC.